These T cell receptor beta chains were read from a single sample in a study of post-analysis software for immune sequencing data. TCRdb redid the calling of the PCR reads with MiXCR, one entry per CDR3 protein. Among 750,000 to 950,000 distinct CDR3 sequences listed, approximately 53% were seen once. The sample consisted of blood. The source is a girl aged 5-17 years with multiple sclerosis. Both conserved end residues are part of each CDR3. D genes are given only for firm matches. For some rows the clone size is stated as once, few or many, or as a class when expanded; others skip it.

D gene: NA
J gene: TRBJ1-1
clone size: NA
V gene: TRBV12-3/TRBV12-4
CDR3 protein: CASSFVANTEAFF
CDR3 DNA: TGTGCCAGCAGTTTTGTGGCGAACACTGAAGCTTTCTTT

D gene: TRBD1
J gene: TRBJ2-2
clone size: NA
V gene: TRBV7-8
CDR3 protein: CASSVGQGTFPPGELFF
CDR3 DNA: TGTGCCAGCAGCGTGGGACAGGGAACCTTTCCACCCGGGGAGCTGTTTTTT

D gene: TRBD1
J gene: TRBJ2-7
clone size: NA
V gene: TRBV20-1
CDR3 protein: CSASYAPGTGTAYEQYF
CDR3 DNA: TGCAGTGCTAGTTACGCACCGGGGACAGGGACTGCCTACGAGCAGTACTTC

D gene: NA
J gene: TRBJ2-5
clone size: NA
V gene: TRBV5-1
CDR3 protein: CASSSRRDTQETQYF
CDR3 DNA: TGCGCCAGCAGCAGCCGCCGGGACACACAAGAGACCCAGTACTTC

D gene: NA
J gene: TRBJ2-5
clone size: many
V gene: TRBV5-1
CDR3 protein: CASSLGDQETQYF
CDR3 DNA: TGTGCCAGCAGCTTAGGCGACCAAGAGACCCAGTACTTC

D gene: NA
J gene: TRBJ1-2
clone size: NA
V gene: TRBV14
CDR3 protein: CASSHLLFDGYTF
CDR3 DNA: TGTGCCAGCAGCCACCTCTTGTTCGATGGCTACACCTTC

D gene: NA
J gene: TRBJ2-3
clone size: NA
V gene: TRBV5-6
CDR3 protein: CASRKGWQPTDTQYF
CDR3 DNA: TGTGCCAGCAGGAAGGGCTGGCAGCCGACAGATACGCAGTATTTT

D gene: TRBD1
J gene: TRBJ1-2
clone size: NA
V gene: TRBV5-1
CDR3 protein: CASSEGTGNYGYIF
CDR3 DNA: TGCGCCAGCAGCGAAGGGACAGGCAACTATGGCTACATCTTC

D gene: TRBD2
J gene: TRBJ2-1
clone size: few
V gene: TRBV7-7
CDR3 protein: CASSNTSGSTNEQFF
CDR3 DNA: TGTGCTAGCAGCAACACTAGCGGGAGCACCAATGAGCAGTTCTTC

D gene: TRBD1
J gene: TRBJ1-1
clone size: NA
V gene: TRBV29-1
CDR3 protein: CSVVPGQGLNTEAFF
CDR3 DNA: TGCAGCGTCGTCCCGGGACAGGGGCTGAACACTGAAGCTTTCTTT

D gene: TRBD1
J gene: TRBJ1-6
clone size: many
V gene: TRBV7-6
CDR3 protein: CASSPGTGVSPLHF
CDR3 DNA: TGTGCCAGCAGCCCCGGGACAGGAGTTTCACCCCTCCACTTT

D gene: TRBD1
J gene: TRBJ2-6
clone size: once
V gene: TRBV3-1
CDR3 protein: CASSHRGSGANVLTF
CDR3 DNA: TGTGCCAGCAGCCACAGGGGGTCTGGGGCCAACGTCCTGACTTTC

D gene: NA
J gene: TRBJ2-1
clone size: once
V gene: TRBV20-1
CDR3 protein: CSAVPYNEQFF
CDR3 DNA: TGCAGTGCCGTCCCCTACAATGAGCAGTTCTTC

D gene: TRBD2
J gene: TRBJ2-7
clone size: NA
V gene: TRBV20-1
CDR3 protein: CSAREAGGAYEQYF
CDR3 DNA: TGCAGTGCTAGAGAAGCGGGAGGCGCCTACGAGCAGTACTTC

D gene: TRBD2
J gene: TRBJ2-1
clone size: NA
V gene: TRBV20-1
CDR3 protein: CSAPIAGGWNEQFF
CDR3 DNA: TGCAGTGCCCCCATAGCGGGAGGTTGGAATGAGCAGTTCTTC

D gene: TRBD1
J gene: TRBJ1-2
clone size: NA
V gene: TRBV7-9
CDR3 protein: CASSFRMGQGGYGYTF
CDR3 DNA: TGTGCCAGCAGCTTTCGAATGGGACAGGGAGGCTATGGCTACACCTTC

D gene: TRBD2
J gene: TRBJ2-3
clone size: NA
V gene: TRBV20-1
CDR3 protein: CSARDRGGPRRDTQYF
CDR3 DNA: TGCAGTGCTAGAGATCGGGGAGGGCCGAGGAGAGATACGCAGTATTTT

D gene: NA
J gene: TRBJ1-2
clone size: few
V gene: TRBV7-2
CDR3 protein: CASSLAPQEPYGYTF
CDR3 DNA: TGTGCCAGCAGCTTAGCGCCCCAGGAGCCTTATGGCTACACCTTC

D gene: NA
J gene: TRBJ2-1
clone size: few
V gene: TRBV4-1
CDR3 protein: CASSQDTTGLGEQFF
CDR3 DNA: TGCGCCAGCAGCCAGGATACCACAGGGCTGGGTGAGCAGTTCTTC

D gene: TRBD2
J gene: TRBJ2-7
clone size: few
V gene: TRBV11-1
CDR3 protein: CASSSSAGVSRTYEQYF
CDR3 DNA: TGTGCCAGCAGCTCCTCCGCGGGGGTCAGTCGGACCTACGAGCAGTACTTC

D gene: TRBD2
J gene: TRBJ2-1
clone size: NA
V gene: TRBV2
CDR3 protein: CASSDWQRGVRWFF
CDR3 DNA: TGTGCCAGCAGTGACTGGCAGCGGGGGGTCCGTTGGTTCTTC

D gene: NA
J gene: TRBJ1-1
clone size: NA
V gene: TRBV5-1
CDR3 protein: CASRKIGAVTEAFF
CDR3 DNA: TGCGCCAGCAGGAAAATTGGGGCAGTCACTGAAGCTTTCTTT

D gene: NA
J gene: TRBJ2-5
clone size: few
V gene: TRBV29-1
CDR3 protein: CSVQTTQRGETQYF
CDR3 DNA: TGCAGCGTTCAGACGACGCAACGGGGGGAGACCCAGTACTTC

D gene: NA
J gene: TRBJ2-7
clone size: once
V gene: TRBV29-1
CDR3 protein: CSVGPPGGSYEQYF
CDR3 DNA: TGCAGCGTTGGACCCCCAGGGGGGAGCTATGAGCAGTACTTC

D gene: TRBD1
J gene: TRBJ2-1
clone size: NA
V gene: TRBV20-1
CDR3 protein: CSVTGDRAYNEQFF
CDR3 DNA: TGCAGTGTGACGGGGGACAGGGCCTACAATGAGCAGTTCTTC

D gene: TRBD1
J gene: TRBJ1-2
clone size: NA
V gene: TRBV5-1
CDR3 protein: CASSFDRVSEGYTF
CDR3 DNA: TGCGCCAGCAGCTTTGACAGGGTATCCGAAGGCTACACCTTC

D gene: NA
J gene: TRBJ1-1
clone size: NA
V gene: TRBV3-1
CDR3 protein: CASSQGGRAKAFF
CDR3 DNA: TGTGCCAGCAGCCAAGGTGGGCGCGCTAAAGCTTTCTTT

D gene: NA
J gene: TRBJ1-2
clone size: few
V gene: TRBV21-1
CDR3 protein: CASSKGQALHGGYTF
CDR3 DNA: TGTGCCAGCAGCAAAGGACAGGCCCTTCACGGGGGCTACACCTTC

D gene: NA
J gene: TRBJ2-3
clone size: NA
V gene: TRBV12-3/TRBV12-4
CDR3 protein: CASRSGGSSTDTQYF
CDR3 DNA: TGTGCCAGCAGATCAGGGGGGTCTAGCACAGATACGCAGTATTTT

D gene: TRBD2
J gene: TRBJ2-7
clone size: NA
V gene: TRBV12-3/TRBV12-4
CDR3 protein: CACRVTGGRSYEQYF
CDR3 DNA: TGTGCCTGCAGAGTTACGGGCGGGAGGTCCTACGAGCAGTACTTC

D gene: NA
J gene: TRBJ1-2
clone size: NA
V gene: TRBV18
CDR3 protein: CASSPIREANYGYTF
CDR3 DNA: TGTGCCAGCTCACCGATCCGAGAAGCTAACTATGGCTACACCTTC

D gene: TRBD1
J gene: TRBJ2-1
clone size: NA
V gene: TRBV7-3
CDR3 protein: CASSLTGTGGYHEQFF
CDR3 DNA: TGTGCCAGCAGCTTAACCGGGACAGGGGGCTACCATGAGCAGTTCTTC

D gene: TRBD1
J gene: TRBJ2-5
clone size: few
V gene: TRBV6-1
CDR3 protein: CASTFKRKTGMFGETQYF
CDR3 DNA: TGTGCCAGCACCTTCAAGCGAAAGACAGGGATGTTCGGAGAGACCCAGTACTTC

D gene: TRBD2
J gene: TRBJ2-3
clone size: NA
V gene: TRBV29-1
CDR3 protein: CSPSPLAGDGYTQYF
CDR3 DNA: TGCAGCCCCTCCCCCCTAGCGGGAGATGGGTATACGCAGTATTTT

D gene: TRBD2
J gene: TRBJ2-1
clone size: NA
V gene: TRBV5-1
CDR3 protein: CASSPEASGRGFYNEQFF
CDR3 DNA: TGCGCCAGCAGCCCGGAGGCTAGCGGGAGGGGATTTTACAATGAGCAGTTCTTC

D gene: TRBD2
J gene: TRBJ2-7
clone size: NA
V gene: TRBV5-1
CDR3 protein: CASSGVITSGTHEQYF
CDR3 DNA: TGCGCCAGCAGCGGCGTAATAACTAGCGGGACCCACGAGCAGTACTTC

D gene: TRBD1
J gene: TRBJ2-7
clone size: NA
V gene: TRBV6-5
CDR3 protein: CASSFGQGNYEQYF
CDR3 DNA: TGTGCCAGCAGCTTCGGACAGGGAAACTACGAGCAGTACTTC

D gene: TRBD1
J gene: TRBJ2-3
clone size: NA
V gene: TRBV7-8
CDR3 protein: CASSKRDRTTDTQYF
CDR3 DNA: TGTGCCAGCAGCAAAAGGGACAGAACCACAGATACGCAGTATTTT

D gene: TRBD2
J gene: TRBJ2-5
clone size: NA
V gene: TRBV3-1
CDR3 protein: CASSQGSGGPSSRVGETQYF
CDR3 DNA: TGTGCCAGCAGCCAAGGTAGCGGGGGGCCGTCGAGTAGAGTTGGAGAGACCCAGTACTTC